The 5 T cell receptor beta chains in this list originate from one sample, sequenced in a study of control samples from healthy donors and cancer patients. Clones were sequenced by immunoSEQ multiplex PCR, and TCRdb holds only the in-frame ones, with some missing. The sample lists more than 85,000 clones; roughly four fifths were seen once. The sample was blood. Receptors originate from a woman in her fifties or sixties in good health.

The chain is built from TRBV9 and TRBJ2-3; D remains ambiguous. There are 15 residues in the CDR3. Germline CDR1 reads SGDLS; CDR2 reads YYNGEE. Trimming took off 0 bases at V and 0 bases at J, with 8 bases between the two ends. CDR3: CASSVDRPSTDTQYF. The CDR3 region has the DNA TGTGCCAGCAGCGTAGACAGACCTAGCACAGATACGCAGTATTTT.

The chain is built from TRBV7-2 and TRBJ1-2, with 8 bases aligning to TRBD1. The CDR3 is 14 residues long. Losses at the gene ends were 5 bases for V and 7 bases for J; bases not matched to a gene: 9. The germline V gene encodes CDR1 SGHTA and CDR2 FQGNSA. For the CDR3, the DNA is TGTGCCAGCAGCCTAGACAGGGGAGAGGGTGGCTACACCTTC. It encodes CASSLDRGEGGYTF.

The chain combines TRBV5-4 with TRBJ2-2, with D possibly TRBD2 on 6 matching bases. Trimming left V 0 bases short and J 8 bases short, with 14 bases between. Germline V CDR1 and CDR2: SGHNT, YYREEE (reference sequence). This CDR3 has 15 residues. CDR3 in DNA: TGTGCCAGCAGCTTGGTGTCAGGGAGGACGGGGGAGCTGTTTTTT. Translating gives CASSLVSGRTGELFF.

This chain joins TRBV4-1 and TRBJ2-3; TRBD2 matches at 10 bases. Germline V gives CDR1 MGHRA, CDR2 YSYEKL. There are 16 residues in the CDR3. The V gene end was trimmed by 0 bases and the J gene end by 5 bases; junction bases not matched to a gene: 5. CDR3: CASSQDSGGFGDTQYF. The CDR3, as DNA: TGCGCCAGCAGCCAAGATAGCGGGGGGTTTGGAGATACGCAGTATTTT.

The chain carries TRBV7-9 and TRBJ2-1; 11 bases align to TRBD2. The CDR3 covers 16 residues. Germline V gene sequence: CDR1 SEHNR, CDR2 FQNEAQ (reference sequence). The ends lost 5 bases at V and 4 bases at J; junction bases unmatched: 7. CDR3 in amino acids: CASSTPLAGGYNEQFF. CDR3 nucleotides: TGTGCCAGCAGCACACCCCTAGCGGGGGGATACAATGAGCAGTTCTTC. The full variable domain, in which reference TRBV7-9 and TRBJ2-1 provide the parts outside the CDR3, is DTGVSQNPRHKITKRGQNVTFRCDPISEHNRLYWYRQTLGQGPEFLTYFQNEAQLEKSRLLSDRFSAERPKGSFSTLEIQRTEQGDSAMYLCASSTPLAGGYNEQFFGPGTRLTVL.